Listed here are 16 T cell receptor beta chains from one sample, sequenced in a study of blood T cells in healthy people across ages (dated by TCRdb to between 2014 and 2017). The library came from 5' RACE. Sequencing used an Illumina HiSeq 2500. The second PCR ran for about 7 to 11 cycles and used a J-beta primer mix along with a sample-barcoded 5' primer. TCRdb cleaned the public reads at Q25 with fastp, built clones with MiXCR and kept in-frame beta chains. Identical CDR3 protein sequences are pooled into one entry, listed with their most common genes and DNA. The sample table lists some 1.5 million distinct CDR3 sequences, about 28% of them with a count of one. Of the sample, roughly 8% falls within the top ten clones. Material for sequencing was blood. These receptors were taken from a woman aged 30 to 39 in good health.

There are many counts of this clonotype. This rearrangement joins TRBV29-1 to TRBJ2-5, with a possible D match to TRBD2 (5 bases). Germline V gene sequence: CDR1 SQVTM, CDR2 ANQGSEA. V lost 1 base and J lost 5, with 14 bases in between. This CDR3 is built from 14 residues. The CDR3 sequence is CSVEAGELGETQYF. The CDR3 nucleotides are TGCAGCGTTGAAGCCGGGGAGCTAGGGGAGACCCAGTACTTC.

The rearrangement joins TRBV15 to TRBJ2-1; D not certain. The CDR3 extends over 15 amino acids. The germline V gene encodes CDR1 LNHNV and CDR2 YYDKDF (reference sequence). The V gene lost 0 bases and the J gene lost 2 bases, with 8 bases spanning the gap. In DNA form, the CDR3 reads TGTGCCACCAGCAGAGAGCTATCCACCTACAATGAGCAGTTCTTC. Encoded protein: CATSRELSTYNEQFF.

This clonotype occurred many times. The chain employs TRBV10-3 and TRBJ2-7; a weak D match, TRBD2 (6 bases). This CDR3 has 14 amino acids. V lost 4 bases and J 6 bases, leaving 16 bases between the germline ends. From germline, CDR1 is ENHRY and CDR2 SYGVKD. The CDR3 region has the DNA TGTGCCATCAGTGCAGGACTATTTCACGGCGAGCAGTACTTC. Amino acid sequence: CAISAGLFHGEQYF.

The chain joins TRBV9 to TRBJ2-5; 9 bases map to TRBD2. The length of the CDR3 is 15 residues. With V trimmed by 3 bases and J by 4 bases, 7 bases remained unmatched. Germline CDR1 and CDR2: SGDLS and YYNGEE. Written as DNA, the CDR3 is TGTGCCAGCAGCGGCCAGGGACTAGCCGCAGAGACCCAGTACTTC. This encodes CASSGQGLAAETQYF.

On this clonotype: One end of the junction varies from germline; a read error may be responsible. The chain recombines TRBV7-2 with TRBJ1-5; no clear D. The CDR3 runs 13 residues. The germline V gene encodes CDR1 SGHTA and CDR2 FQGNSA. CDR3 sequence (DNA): TGTGTCAGCAGCCCTGCAAAGTCTCAGCCCCAGCATTTT. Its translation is CVSSPAKSQPQHF. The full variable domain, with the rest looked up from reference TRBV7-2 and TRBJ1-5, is GAGVSQSPSNKVTEKGKDVELRCDPISGHTALYWYRQSLGQGLEFLIYFQGNSAPDKSGLPSDRFSAERTGGSVSTLTIQRTQQEDSAVYLCVSSPAKSQPQHFGDGTRLSIL.

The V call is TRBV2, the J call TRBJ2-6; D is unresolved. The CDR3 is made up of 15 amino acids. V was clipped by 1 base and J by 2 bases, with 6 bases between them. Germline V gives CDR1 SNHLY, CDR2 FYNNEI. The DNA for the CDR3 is TGTGCCAGCAGTGAAGAAGGAACTGGGGCCAACGTCCTGACTTTC. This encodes CASSEEGTGANVLTF.

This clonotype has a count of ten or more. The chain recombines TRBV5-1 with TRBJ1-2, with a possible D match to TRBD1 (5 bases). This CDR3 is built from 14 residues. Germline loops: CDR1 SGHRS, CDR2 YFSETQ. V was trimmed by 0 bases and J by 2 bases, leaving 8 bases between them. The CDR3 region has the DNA TGCGCCAGCAGCTTGGAGGGGCAGAACTATGGCTACACCTTC. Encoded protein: CASSLEGQNYGYTF.

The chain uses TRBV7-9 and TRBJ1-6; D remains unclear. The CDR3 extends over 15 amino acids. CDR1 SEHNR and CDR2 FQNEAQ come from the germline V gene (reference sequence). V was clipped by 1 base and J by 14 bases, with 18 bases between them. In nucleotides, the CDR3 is TGTGCCAGCAGCTTAGAGGCGGCCCGTCGGAGAACCCTCCACTTT. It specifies CASSLEAARRRTLHF. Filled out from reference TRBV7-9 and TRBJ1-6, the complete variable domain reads DTGVSQNPRHKITKRGQNVTFRCDPISEHNRLYWYRQTLGQGPEFLTYFQNEAQLEKSRLLSDRFSAERPKGSFSTLEIQRTEQGDSAMYLCASSLEAARRRTLHFGNGTRLTVT.

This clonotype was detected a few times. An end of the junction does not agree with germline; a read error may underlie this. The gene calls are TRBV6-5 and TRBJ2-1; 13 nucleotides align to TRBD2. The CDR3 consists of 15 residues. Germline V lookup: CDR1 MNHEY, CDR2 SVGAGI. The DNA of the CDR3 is TGTGTCAGCACCGTCGGGACTAGCGGGAATCGGGAGCAGTTCTTC. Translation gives CVSTVGTSGNREQFF.

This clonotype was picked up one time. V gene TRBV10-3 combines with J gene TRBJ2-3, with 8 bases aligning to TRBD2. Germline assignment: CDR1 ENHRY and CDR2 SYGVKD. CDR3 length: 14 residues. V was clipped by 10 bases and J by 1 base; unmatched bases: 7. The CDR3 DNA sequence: TGTGCCACCGGAGATAGCGGGGGCACAGATACGCAGTATTTT. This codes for CATGDSGGTDTQYF.

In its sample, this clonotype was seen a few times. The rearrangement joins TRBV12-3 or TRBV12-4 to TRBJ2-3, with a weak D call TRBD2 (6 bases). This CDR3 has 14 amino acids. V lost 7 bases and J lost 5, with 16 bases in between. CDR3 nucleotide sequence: TGTGCCAGCATGGGGGGAATTTGGGGAGATACGCAGTATTTT. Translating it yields CASMGGIWGDTQYF.

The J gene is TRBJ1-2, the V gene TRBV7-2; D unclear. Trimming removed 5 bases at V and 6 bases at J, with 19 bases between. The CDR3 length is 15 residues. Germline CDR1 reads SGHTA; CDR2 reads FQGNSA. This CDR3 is CASSIVSPNIHGYTF. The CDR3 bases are TGTGCCAGCAGCATAGTGTCCCCAAACATACATGGCTACACCTTC. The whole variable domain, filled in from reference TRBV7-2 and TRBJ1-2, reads GAGVSQSPSNKVTEKGKDVELRCDPISGHTALYWYRQSLGQGLEFLIYFQGNSAPDKSGLPSDRFSAERTGGSVSTLTIQRTQQEDSAVYLCASSIVSPNIHGYTFGSGTRLTVV.

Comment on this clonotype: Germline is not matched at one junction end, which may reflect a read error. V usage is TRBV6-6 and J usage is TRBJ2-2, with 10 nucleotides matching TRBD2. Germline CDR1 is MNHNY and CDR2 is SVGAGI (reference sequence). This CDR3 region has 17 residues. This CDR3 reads CASSSSGLAANTGERFF. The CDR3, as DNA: TGTGCCAGCAGTTCCTCCGGACTAGCGGCGAACACCGGGGAGCGGTTTTTT.

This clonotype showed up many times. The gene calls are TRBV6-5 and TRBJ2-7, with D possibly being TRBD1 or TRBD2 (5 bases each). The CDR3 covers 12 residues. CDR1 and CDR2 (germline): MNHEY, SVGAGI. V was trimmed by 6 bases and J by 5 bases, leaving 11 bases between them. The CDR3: CASSGAPNEQYF. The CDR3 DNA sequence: TGTGCCAGCAGCGGGGCGCCCAACGAGCAGTACTTC.

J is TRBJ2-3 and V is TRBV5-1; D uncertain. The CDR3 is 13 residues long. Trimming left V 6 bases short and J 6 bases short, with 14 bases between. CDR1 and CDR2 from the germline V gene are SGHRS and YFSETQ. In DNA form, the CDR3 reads TGCGCCAGCATGAATGTCCCGTGGGATACGCAGTATTTT. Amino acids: CASMNVPWDTQYF.

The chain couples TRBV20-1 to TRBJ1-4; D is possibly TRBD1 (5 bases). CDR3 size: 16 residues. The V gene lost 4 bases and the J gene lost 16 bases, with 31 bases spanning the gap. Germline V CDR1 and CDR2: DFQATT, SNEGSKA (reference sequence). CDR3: CSAIPTDSFFERRRFF. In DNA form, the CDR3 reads TGCAGTGCTATCCCAACCGACAGTTTCTTTGAAAGGAGACGGTTTTTT.